One and the same sample provided the 20 T cell receptor beta chains below, sequenced in a study of T cell repertoires in cytomegalovirus infection. MiXCR, applied by TCRdb to the reads, yields one record per CDR3 protein. The sample yields 270,000 or so distinct CDR3 sequences, around 15% seen once. The specimen was CD8+ T cells from PBMCs. These receptors originate from a human donor in good health (CMV status not recorded). Some clones in this sample may be carry-over from other donors' samples.

In its sample, this clonotype was seen once. The V gene is TRBV7-6, the J gene TRBJ2-5; no clear D. Germline CDR1 reads SGHVS; CDR2 reads FNYEAQ. Trimming took 2 bases from V and 5 from J, leaving 9 bases between them. The CDR3 has 13 amino acids. CDR3: CASSLHPRETQYF. The CDR3 bases are TGTGCCAGCAGCTTACACCCCCGGGAGACCCAGTACTTC.

The chain has TRBV5-5 and TRBJ2-2; D ambiguous. V was clipped by 3 bases and J by 1 base, with 16 bases between them. The CDR3 sequence is 17 residues long. Germline V lookup: CDR1 SGHKS, CDR2 YYEKEE (reference sequence). The CDR3 loop reads CASSSLPIPRNTGELFF. The CDR3 region has the DNA TGTGCCAGCAGCTCCCTGCCTATTCCAAGGAACACCGGGGAGCTGTTTTTT.

This clonotype appeared many times. The V gene is TRBV7-9, the J gene TRBJ1-4, with unresolved D. V dropped 1 base and J dropped 5 bases, with 11 bases sitting between them. Germline values: CDR1 SEHNR, CDR2 FQNEAQ (reference sequence). This CDR3 contains 15 residues. The CDR3 loop is CASSLVPLTNEKLFF. CDR3 coding DNA: TGTGCCAGCAGCTTAGTACCGCTAACGAATGAAAAACTGTTTTTT.

Here the CDR3 DNA reads TGTGCCAGCAGGGATCCGGACAGTCAAGAGACCCAGTACTTC. Its translation: CASRDPDSQETQYF. The chain carries TRBV5-4 and TRBJ2-5; D perhaps matches TRBD1 (6 bases). Germline lookup yields CDR1 SGHNT and CDR2 YYREEE (reference sequence). The V end was cut by 5 bases, the J end by 2 bases, with 13 bases between. The CDR3 covers 14 residues.

This chain joins TRBV10-3 and TRBJ1-1; D remains ambiguous. CDR3 length: 13 residues. V shed 8 bases and J shed 1 base, with 11 bases lying between them. CDR1 and CDR2 from the germline V gene are ENHRY and SYGVKD. The CDR3 bases are TGTGCCATCGCCGGGGTTACGAACACTGAAGCTTTCTTT. It is translated as CAIAGVTNTEAFF.

This clonotype occurred many times. V usage is TRBV6-6 and J usage is TRBJ1-2; TRBD1 is a possible D gene (5 bases). This CDR3 comprises 17 residues. CDR1 MNHNY and CDR2 SVGAGI come from the germline V gene (reference sequence). Trimming removed 1 base from V and 8 bases from J, with 23 bases in between. For the CDR3, the DNA is TGTGCCAGCAGTTACTGGGGAGATGGGACGTCCGTAATGGGCTACACCTTC. Protein product: CASSYWGDGTSVMGYTF.

This chain connects TRBV7-9 to TRBJ1-2; weak D call: TRBD1 (5 bases). The CDR3 sequence is 11 residues long. With 4 bases removed from V and 9 bases from J, the gap between germline ends came to 9 bases. In germline, CDR1 is SEHNR, CDR2 FQNEAQ (reference sequence). The CDR3 spells CASSSEGRYTF. As DNA, the CDR3 is TGTGCCAGCAGCTCCGAGGGACGCTACACCTTC.

In this sample, this clonotype turned up a few times. The J gene is TRBJ2-3, the V gene TRBV28, with a tentative D call TRBD1 (7 bases). The CDR3 length is 15 residues. The germline V and J ends were trimmed by 4 bases and 1 base, with 12 bases remaining between them. The germline V gene has CDR1 MDHEN and CDR2 SYDVKM. The CDR3 DNA reads TGTGCCAGCAGTTGGAGGGGGACAGGCACAGATACGCAGTATTTT. It encodes CASSWRGTGTDTQYF.

The chain couples TRBV7-3 to TRBJ2-7, with TRBD1 matching 8 bases. Germline V gene data show CDR1 as SGHTA and CDR2 as FQGTGA. The CDR3 covers 15 residues. Losses at the gene ends were 5 bases for V and 5 bases for J; bases not matched to a gene: 11. Written as DNA, the CDR3 is TGTGCCAGCAGCCCGAGGACAGGGCATAAACACGAGCAGTACTTC. This codes for CASSPRTGHKHEQYF. Based on the CDR3 plus reference TRBV7-3 and TRBJ2-7, the full variable domain is GAGVSQTPSNKVTEKGKYVELRCDPISGHTALYWYRQSLGQGPEFLIYFQGTGAADDSGLPNDRFFAVRPEGSVSTLKIQRTERGDSAVYLCASSPRTGHKHEQYFGPGTRLTVT.

The rearrangement joins TRBV27 to TRBJ2-7; D possibly corresponds to TRBD2 (7 bases). Germline CDR1 and CDR2: MNHEY and SMNVEV (reference sequence). Trimming took off 7 bases at V and 2 bases at J, with 18 bases between the two ends. The length of the CDR3 is 15 residues. CDR3 amino acids: CASTTRGGGPYEQYF. The CDR3 nucleotides read TGTGCCAGCACCACTAGGGGGGGTGGACCCTACGAGCAGTACTTC.

This clonotype has only a few counts. V and J are TRBV9 and TRBJ1-1; 9 nucleotides line up with TRBD1. CDR1 SGDLS and CDR2 YYNGEE come from the germline V gene. With V trimmed by 3 bases and J by 1 base, 10 bases remained unmatched. This CDR3 region has 17 residues. CDR3 protein: CASSARDRVTKNTEAFF. The CDR3 nucleotides are TGTGCCAGCAGCGCCCGGGACAGGGTGACGAAGAACACTGAAGCTTTCTTT.

V gene TRBV28 combines with J gene TRBJ2-1, with 12 bases aligning to TRBD2. V dropped 3 bases and J dropped 2; count of bases not matched to a gene: 8. The CDR3 has 18 residues. Germline V CDR1 and CDR2: MDHEN, SYDVKM. The CDR3 nucleotides read TGTGCCAGCAGTTTTCCCACTAGCGGGGGGCCCGCCTACAATGAGCAGTTCTTC. Translating it yields CASSFPTSGGPAYNEQFF.

The sample holds many counts of this clonotype. The chain links TRBV7-6 to TRBJ1-4; D perhaps matches TRBD1 (6 bases). CDR1 is SGHVS, CDR2 FNYEAQ, per germline. The CDR3 has 16 residues. The V and J ends lost 5 bases and 3 bases respectively, with 16 bases between them. Here the CDR3 reads CASSPNFGTPNEKLFF. Here the CDR3 DNA reads TGTGCCAGCAGCCCCAATTTCGGGACACCTAATGAAAAACTGTTTTTT.

V gene TRBV5-6 combines with J gene TRBJ1-2, with TRBD1 as a possible D gene (5 bases). The germline V gene encodes CDR1 SGHDT and CDR2 YYEEEE. There are 13 residues in the CDR3. V was pared by 2 bases and J by 6 bases, with 11 bases between. The CDR3 protein is CASSLAGWNGYTF. The CDR3 DNA is TGTGCCAGCAGCTTAGCAGGGTGGAATGGCTACACCTTC.

The count of this clonotype is one. The chain has TRBV29-1 and TRBJ2-1; 10 nucleotides match TRBD1. Trimming at V came to 1 base and at J to 1 base, leaving 7 bases not matched to a gene. Germline loops: CDR1 SQVTM, CDR2 ANQGSEA. The CDR3 has 17 residues. The CDR3 nucleotides read TGCAGCGTTGAAGGGACAGGGGGAAGGAGGTCCTACAATGAGCAGTTCTTC. Protein sequence: CSVEGTGGRRSYNEQFF.

This clonotype was found a few times. The chain carries TRBV28 and TRBJ2-5; a weak D match, TRBD2 (6 bases). The CDR3 has 15 amino acids. V lost 2 bases to trimming and J lost 2 bases, with 12 bases between them. Germline V lookup: CDR1 MDHEN, CDR2 SYDVKM. Here the CDR3 DNA reads TGTGCCAGCAGTTTAATAGCGGCGACACAAGAGACCCAGTACTTC. The encoded protein is CASSLIAATQETQYF.

This clonotype came up a few times. This sequence joins TRBV6-6 and TRBJ2-1, with D perhaps matching TRBD2 (6 bases). Germline CDR1 reads MNHNY; CDR2 reads SVGAGI (reference sequence). CDR3 length: 16 amino acids. Trimming took off 0 bases at V and 2 bases at J, with 11 bases between the two ends. The CDR3 coding sequence is TGTGCCAGCAGTTACTCGAGACGGGAGCCCTACAATGAGCAGTTCTTC. Its translation is CASSYSRREPYNEQFF.

The rearrangement links TRBV29-1 to TRBJ1-2; TRBD1 agrees at 7 bases. Germline values: CDR1 SQVTM, CDR2 ANQGSEA. J was trimmed by 3 bases and V by 4 bases; bases with no gene match: 11. There are 15 residues in the CDR3. CDR3 bases: TGCAGCGTTGGATCCCGGAGGGGGCGCGACTATGGCTACACCTTC. It encodes CSVGSRRGRDYGYTF.

This clonotype occurred a few times. V usage is TRBV9 and J usage is TRBJ2-7; 7 bases fit TRBD1. The CDR3 contains 13 residues. CDR1 is SGDLS, CDR2 YYNGEE, per germline. The V segment lost 3 bases and the J segment 2 bases; nucleotides outside the gene matches: 2. In nucleotides, the CDR3 is TGTGCCAGCAGCGGAGACAGGGCCTACGAGCAGTACTTC. This codes for CASSGDRAYEQYF.

This clonotype was detected ten times or more. The gene calls are TRBV7-9 and TRBJ1-3; D not resolved. CDR1 is SEHNR, CDR2 FQNEAQ, per germline (reference sequence). Trimming took 1 base from V and 2 from J, leaving 9 bases between them. This CDR3 has 15 residues. The CDR3, as DNA: TGTGCCAGCAGCTTAGGGACCTCCCCTGGAAACACCATATATTTT. Translation gives CASSLGTSPGNTIYF. The whole variable domain, remainder taken from reference TRBV7-9 and TRBJ1-3, is DTGVSQNPRHKITKRGQNVTFRCDPISEHNRLYWYRQTLGQGPEFLTYFQNEAQLEKSRLLSDRFSAERPKGSFSTLEIQRTEQGDSAMYLCASSLGTSPGNTIYFGEGSWLTVV.